A few counts support the clone carrying this T cell receptor (beta chain). CDR1 and CDR2 (germline): SGHNT, YYREEE (reference sequence). This CDR3 comprises 15 residues. V shed 3 bases, J shed 4 bases, and the junction held 8 bases outside the gene matches. These data are taken from a study of blood T cell repertoires in COVID-19. Study in general: Both acute and convalescent COVID-19 samples were obtained from the United States, Italy and Spain.

Methods used by the authors: Reference gene primer amplification yielded estimated nucleated cell counts. Some clones are missing from TCRdb's copy, which holds only in-frame ones; the method was immunoSEQ multiplex PCR. V and J calls and clone size come straight from that table; D and trimming were deduced from the DNA. The sample has roughly 180,000 clones; 76% are singletons. Sequenced material: peripheral blood. The chain employs TRBV5-4 and TRBJ2-7, with 9 positions matching TRBD2. This clonotype was obtained from a woman aged 45-65 years with active or convalescent COVID-19. The CDR3 loop reads CASSSHMAGGYEQYF. As DNA, the CDR3 is TGTGCCAGCAGCTCCCATATGGCGGGAGGGTACGAGCAGTACTTC.